A selection of T cell receptor beta chains follows, all from one sample in a study of human T cells and chemical hapten exposure. In TCRdb, the RACE reads were re-called with MiXCR into one record per CDR3 protein. The sample shows about 190,000 distinct CDR3 sequences, around 25% of them seen only once. The sequences come from whole blood, collected in connection with sensitization to the hapten diphenylcyclopropenone (DPC). These receptors came from a woman aged 40-49 years with alopecia areata. Some clones in this sample may be carry-over from other donors' samples. Each CDR3 is given with its conserved first and last residue. The D gene is left open where the match is weak. The size entry is marked missing in some rows and otherwise reads once, few, many or a size class.

V gene	clone size	D gene	J gene	CDR3 protein	CDR3 DNA
TRBV29-1	few	.	TRBJ1-2	CSVTRTANYGYTF	TGCAGCGTTACCCGGACCGCCAACTATGGCTACACCTTC
TRBV29-1	many	TRBD1	TRBJ2-3	CSVERTGGAGTDTQYF	TGCAGCGTTGAGAGGACAGGGGGCGCGGGCACAGATACGCAGTATTTT
TRBV5-1	.	TRBD1	TRBJ2-2	CASSQPGTGSATGELFF	TGCGCCAGCAGCCAGCCAGGGACAGGGTCGGCCACCGGGGAGCTGTTTTTT
TRBV27	.	TRBD1	TRBJ1-6	CASRHGQDSYNSPLHF	TGTGCCAGCAGACACGGACAGGACTCCTATAATTCACCCCTCCACTTT
TRBV29-1	few	.	TRBJ2-3	CSVDGGAPTDTQYF	TGCAGCGTTGATGGGGGAGCGCCCACAGATACGCAGTATTTT
TRBV9	.	.	TRBJ1-5	CASSGGGFDQPQHF	TGTGCCAGCAGCGGTGGAGGGTTTGATCAGCCCCAGCATTTT
TRBV20-1	few	.	TRBJ1-4	CSAGPTGISEKLFF	TGCAGTGCTGGACCCACAGGGATCAGTGAAAAACTGTTTTTT
TRBV29-1	many	TRBD1	TRBJ2-2	CSAGTGTNTGELFF	TGCAGCGCAGGGACAGGGACCAACACCGGGGAGCTGTTTTTT
TRBV7-3	many	.	TRBJ1-6	CASSLRSGGQNSPLHF	TGTGCCAGCAGCTTAAGATCGGGCGGACAAAATTCACCCCTCCACTTT
TRBV29-1	few	.	TRBJ2-7	CSVEGKSLYEQYF	TGCAGCGTTGAAGGAAAAAGTCTCTACGAGCAGTACTTC
TRBV14	.	.	TRBJ2-6	CASSQDSTLWEANVLTF	TGTGCCAGCAGCCAAGATTCGACGCTCTGGGAGGCCAACGTCCTGACTTTC
TRBV20-1	.	TRBD1	TRBJ2-3	CSVPGQGQGPDTQYF	TGCAGTGTTCCCGGACAGGGACAGGGCCCAGATACGCAGTATTTT
TRBV20-1	.	.	TRBJ1-1	CSARLGANTEAFF	TGCAGTGCTAGACTCGGGGCGAACACTGAAGCTTTCTTT
TRBV5-1	.	.	TRBJ1-1	CASSFRGMNTEAFF	TGCGCCAGCAGCTTTAGGGGGATGAACACTGAAGCTTTCTTT
TRBV4-1	few	TRBD1	TRBJ2-3	CASSQGQGRTRTDTQYF	TGCGCCAGCAGCCAGGGACAGGGGAGGACACGCACAGATACGCAGTATTTT
TRBV7-2	.	.	TRBJ2-5	CASSLAASQETQYF	TGTGCCAGCAGCTTAGCGGCCAGCCAAGAGACCCAGTACTTC
TRBV28	few	.	TRBJ1-2	CASSPVKTVSSYTF	TGTGCCAGCAGTCCCGTCAAGACGGTATCGAGCTACACCTTC
TRBV15	few	.	TRBJ2-7	CATSRDTSEGHYEQYF	TGTGCCACCAGCAGAGATACCTCGGAGGGCCACTACGAGCAGTACTTC
TRBV30	few	.	TRBJ2-3	CAWSVRLWDVDTQYF	TGTGCCTGGAGTGTAAGGTTGTGGGACGTGGATACGCAGTATTTT
TRBV20-1	.	.	TRBJ2-7	CSAGPLGNEQYF	TGCAGTGCTGGTCCATTGGGTAACGAGCAGTACTTC
TRBV19	many	.	TRBJ2-7	CASSTSGSYEQYF	TGTGCCAGTAGTACGTCAGGCTCCTACGAGCAGTACTTC
TRBV7-9	.	.	TRBJ2-3	CASSLVGLVADTQYF	TGTGCCAGCAGCTTAGTCGGGCTTGTTGCAGATACGCAGTATTTT
TRBV20-1	.	.	TRBJ2-5	CSARDSTPLGETQYF	TGCAGTGCTAGAGACTCCACTCCCCTTGGGGAGACCCAGTACTTC
TRBV5-1	few	.	TRBJ1-4	CASSGKGGSNEKLFF	TGCGCCAGCAGCGGAAAGGGAGGATCTAATGAAAAACTGTTTTTT
TRBV12-3/TRBV12-4	few	TRBD1	TRBJ2-7	CASSFPGTGLNEQYF	TGTGCCAGCAGCTTCCCCGGGACAGGGCTGAACGAGCAGTACTTC
TRBV2	.	.	TRBJ2-1	CASSETHNEQFF	TGTGCCAGCTCGGAGACACACAATGAGCAGTTCTTC
TRBV29-1	.	.	TRBJ2-7	CSARHYEQYF	TGCAGCGCCCGACACTACGAGCAGTACTTC
TRBV28	few	.	TRBJ1-5	CASSLATGVIQPQHF	TGTGCCAGCAGTTTAGCTACGGGGGTGATTCAGCCCCAGCATTTT
TRBV11-2	.	.	TRBJ1-1	CASNLQQGNTEAFF	TGTGCCAGCAACCTACAACAGGGGAACACTGAAGCTTTCTTT
TRBV25-1	.	TRBD2	TRBJ2-1	CASSQTSVFRNEQFF	TGTGCCAGCAGTCAAACTAGCGTATTTAGGAATGAGCAGTTCTTC
TRBV29-1	.	TRBD1	TRBJ2-1	CSVDRRTGPYNEQFF	TGCAGCGTAGACAGGAGGACAGGGCCCTACAATGAGCAGTTCTTC
TRBV25-1	.	.	TRBJ1-1	CASKREGLNTEAFF	TGTGCCAGCAAGAGAGAGGGACTGAACACTGAAGCTTTCTTT
TRBV10-2	many	.	TRBJ2-1	CASSEAIAASYNEQFF	TGCGCCAGCAGTGAAGCCATAGCGGCCTCCTACAATGAGCAGTTCTTC
TRBV4-3	few	.	TRBJ1-2	CASSQEPSWQFYGYTF	TGCGCCAGCAGCCAAGAACCCAGTTGGCAGTTCTATGGCTACACCTTC
TRBV4-2	.	.	TRBJ1-5	CASSQERGSSNQPQHF	TGTGCCAGCAGCCAAGAAAGGGGGTCTAGCAATCAGCCCCAGCATTTT